The 16 T cell receptor beta chains below all came from one sample that was sequenced in a study of a mutant IDH1 vaccine in newly diagnosed glioma. The time point was: week 5, during vaccination. Every vaccination contained 300 ug of the mutant IDH1 20-mer peptide and was paired with topical imiquimod. Which antigens these TCRs recognize remains unknown. Method: immunoSEQ multiplex PCR; TCRdb's copy keeps in-frame clones and lacks some. The sample records over 45,000 clones, 80% to 90% being singletons. This material consisted of PBMCs, taken from a glioma patient whose treatment included an IDH1 peptide vaccine. The receptors were gathered from a woman in her fifties or sixties with glioma.

CDR3 sequence: CASSATGGGTQYF. The CDR3 region has the DNA TGTGCCAGCAGTGCGACAGGGGGAGGAACTCAGTACTTC. The rearrangement uses TRBV6-1 and TRBJ2-4; TRBD1 agrees at 9 bases. CDR1 and CDR2 (germline): MNHNS, SASEGT. This CDR3 has 13 residues. The junction had 7 bases not matched to a gene; V was cut back by 4 bases and J by 12 bases.

This clone showed up just a few times. The V call is TRBV20-1, the J call TRBJ1-4; unclear D gene. The germline V gene has CDR1 DFQATT and CDR2 SNEGSKA (reference sequence). The germline V and J ends were trimmed by 0 bases and 14 bases, with 7 bases remaining between them. CDR3 length: 10 residues. For the CDR3, the DNA is TGCAGTGCTAGAGAATCGGGGCTGTTTTTT. Amino acid sequence: CSARESGLFF.

This clone was found once. The chain links TRBV19 to TRBJ1-3; no reliable D call. The CDR3 runs to 16 residues. The V gene's germline CDR1 is LNHDA and CDR2 SQIVND (reference sequence). V was pared by 4 bases and J by 0 bases, with 13 bases between. The DNA of the CDR3 is TGTGCCAGTAGTAAGACGGCCGTACGCTCTGGAAACACCATATATTTT. Translated: CASSKTAVRSGNTIYF. The entire variable domain, with the rest obtained from reference TRBV19 and TRBJ1-3, is as follows: DGGITQSPKYLFRKEGQNVTLSCEQNLNHDAMYWYRQDPGQGLRLIYYSQIVNDFQKGDIAEGYSVSREKKESFPLTVTSAQKNPTAFYLCASSKTAVRSGNTIYFGEGSWLTVV.

DNA for the CDR3: TGTGCAAGTCGCTTAGAAAAGGGCGGAGGGGGGGGCAATCAGCCCCAGCATTTT. Translated: CASRLEKGGGGGNQPQHF. The chain employs TRBV12-2 and TRBJ1-5. TRBV12-2 is reported as a pseudogene. CDR3 length equals 18 residues.

This rearrangement joins TRBV5-1 to TRBJ1-6, with TRBD1 matching over 7 bases. The CDR3 contains 16 residues. V was pared by 0 bases and J by 3 bases, with 3 bases of the junction left unmatched. Germline V gene sequence: CDR1 SGHRS, CDR2 YFSETQ. The CDR3 sequence: CASSLEGTVYNSPLHF. CDR3 nucleotides: TGCGCCAGCAGCTTGGAGGGGACAGTCTATAATTCACCCCTCCACTTT.

This chain connects TRBV5-1 to TRBJ2-5; 7 bases fit TRBD1. Germline V gives CDR1 SGHRS, CDR2 YFSETQ. The CDR3 covers 16 residues. Trimming removed 0 bases from V and 5 bases from J; junction bases left unmatched: 10. CDR3 residues: CASSLGGGEYRETQYF. Here the CDR3 DNA reads TGCGCCAGCAGCTTGGGAGGGGGCGAATATCGTGAGACCCAGTACTTC.

The J gene is TRBJ1-1, the V gene TRBV13, with D hard to call. Trimming pared 5 bases from V and 1 base from J, leaving 8 bases between. This CDR3 region has 13 residues. CDR1 is PRHDT and CDR2 is FYEKMQ in the germline V gene (reference sequence). The CDR3 DNA reads as TGTGCCAGCAGCCCAAAACCGAACACTGAAGCTTTCTTT. It encodes CASSPKPNTEAFF.

The chain employs TRBV7-2 and TRBJ1-6; D is perhaps TRBD1 (5 bases). This CDR3 comprises 15 residues. The germline V and J ends were trimmed by 5 bases and 5 bases, with 13 bases remaining between them. Germline CDR1 is SGHTA and CDR2 is FQGNSA. Here the CDR3 DNA reads TGTGCCAGCAGCGCAGGGACGGTTAATAATTCACCCCTCCACTTT. Its translation is CASSAGTVNNSPLHF. Using reference TRBV7-2 and TRBJ1-6 for the parts outside the CDR3, the full variable domain is GAGVSQSPSNKVTEKGKDVELRCDPISGHTALYWYRQSLGQGLEFLIYFQGNSAPDKSGLPSDRFSAERTGGSVSTLTIQRTQQEDSAVYLCASSAGTVNNSPLHFGNGTRLTVT.

A few counts support this clone. The chain couples TRBV29-1 to TRBJ1-1, with D hard to call. This CDR3 has 14 amino acids. The V gene's germline CDR1 is SQVTM and CDR2 ANQGSEA. V was shortened by 5 bases and J by 1 base, with 14 bases between the two germline ends. The CDR3 DNA follows: TGCAGCGTTCAAGTCCGAGGCCAGAACACTGAAGCTTTCTTT. This gives the protein CSVQVRGQNTEAFF. The whole variable domain, remainder taken from reference TRBV29-1 and TRBJ1-1, is SAVISQKPSRDICQRGTSLTIQCQVDSQVTMMFWYRQQPGQSLTLIATANQGSEATYESGFVIDKFPISRPNLTFSTLTVSNMSPEDSSIYLCSVQVRGQNTEAFFGQGTRLTVV.

This clone was seen a handful of times. V and J are TRBV5-4 and TRBJ2-2; the D is unclear. This CDR3 spans 14 amino acids. V was cut by 0 bases and J by 6 bases, with 9 bases left in between. Germline V CDR1 and CDR2: SGHNT, YYREEE (reference sequence). The CDR3 here is CASSLGRYAGELFF. In nucleotides, the CDR3 is TGTGCCAGCAGCTTGGGTCGCTACGCCGGGGAGCTGTTTTTT. Full variable domain (outside the CDR3, taken from reference TRBV5-4 and TRBJ2-2): ETGVTQSPTHLIKTRGQQVTLRCSSQSGHNTVSWYQQALGQGPQFIFQYYREEENGRGNFPPRFSGLQFPNYSSELNVNALELDDSALYLCASSLGRYAGELFFGEGSRLTVL.

The rearrangement links TRBV30 to TRBJ2-2; D is possibly TRBD1 or TRBD2 (5 bases each). The CDR3 totals 14 residues. Germline V CDR1 and CDR2: GTSNPN, SVGIG (reference sequence). The germline V and J ends were trimmed by 4 bases and 0 bases, with 9 bases remaining between them. CDR3 DNA sequence: TGTGCCTGGATGGGACGCACGAACACCGGGGAGCTGTTTTTT. Translated, it gives CAWMGRTNTGELFF.

The chain links TRBV7-2 to TRBJ2-7, with 14 bases that match TRBD2. CDR3 length: 15 residues. Germline-derived CDR1 and CDR2 are SGHTA and FQGNSA. After removal of 4 bases from V and 2 bases from J, the junction contained 1 base not matched to a gene. The CDR3 DNA sequence: TGTGCCAGCAGCTCGACTAGCGGGGGGGCCTACGAGCAGTACTTC. Encoded protein: CASSSTSGGAYEQYF.

The V call is TRBV9, the J call TRBJ2-3; D possibly uses TRBD1 or TRBD2 (6 bases each). The length of the CDR3 is 17 residues. Germline-derived CDR1 and CDR2 are SGDLS and YYNGEE. V lost 0 bases and J lost 3, with 17 bases in between. The CDR3 sequence: CASSVVGGGVGTDTQYF. The CDR3 DNA reads TGTGCCAGCAGCGTAGTGGGGGGCGGCGTGGGGACAGATACGCAGTATTTT.

V usage is TRBV5-4 and J usage is TRBJ2-7; 9 nucleotides agree with TRBD1. The CDR3 sequence is 16 residues long. Germline lookup yields CDR1 SGHNT and CDR2 YYREEE (reference sequence). The J segment lost 1 base and the V segment lost 0 bases, leaving 5 bases of the junction unmatched. The CDR3 loop reads CASSLDPTGGSYEQYF. CDR3 DNA: TGTGCCAGCAGCTTGGACCCGACAGGGGGGTCCTACGAGCAGTACTTC.

J is TRBJ2-6 and V is TRBV12-5; D is uncertain. The ends were cut back, 6 bases at V and 0 bases at J, with 9 bases in the middle. This CDR3 contains 15 residues. Germline V lookup: CDR1 LGHNT, CDR2 FRNRAP. The CDR3 here is CASGSYYSGANVLTF. The CDR3 DNA sequence: TGTGCTAGTGGGTCTTATTACTCTGGGGCCAACGTCCTGACTTTC.

The rearrangement joins TRBV28 to TRBJ1-2; D possibly corresponds to TRBD1 (5 bases). Germline CDR1 reads MDHEN; CDR2 reads SYDVKM. CDR3 length equals 13 residues. The germline V and J ends were trimmed by 6 bases and 6 bases, with 14 bases remaining between them. CDR3 residues: CASSLTGFDGYTF. CDR3 in DNA: TGTGCCAGCAGCCTTACAGGTTTCGATGGCTACACCTTC.